This section outlines one T cell receptor beta chain sequence together with its context. What it binds is not known. This sample is drawn from a study of shared clonotypes between healthy human individuals. Per the authors' pipeline: Junction-only immunoSEQ data arrived without quality scores, meaning filtering differed. Clones were sequenced by immunoSEQ multiplex PCR, and TCRdb holds only the in-frame ones, with some missing. Clone size and the V and J calls come from that table; the DNA yielded D and trimming. The sample holds about 2.4 million clones, under 95% seen once. Whole-study results and caveats: Across a handful of donors, naive CD4 shared around 5%, naive CD8 3% to 3.5%, memory CD4 about 2.4%, memory CD8 roughly 0.37%.

CDR1 and CDR2 (germline): MNHEY, SVGAGI. This CDR3 has 12 residues. V lost 6 bases to trimming and J lost 10 bases, with 13 bases between them. V gene TRBV6-5 combines with J gene TRBJ2-1; no clear D. The sample consisted of naive CD4+ T cells from PBMCs. Sample subset: CD45RA+ positively selected. The TCR comes from a man aged 18-30 years in good health. Some clones in this sample may be carry-over from other donors' samples. In DNA, the CDR3 is TGTGCCAGCAGCCACGACGACGTAGAGCAGTTCTTC. Protein: CASSHDDVEQFF.